The 18 T cell receptor beta chains given below trace back to one sample, sequenced in a study of shared clonotypes between healthy human individuals. Assay: immunoSEQ multiplex PCR; the TCRdb copy retains only in-frame clones and omits some. The repertoire has roughly 2.1 million clones, about 92% of them found once; the top ten carry 1.5% to 2%. Terminally differentiated effector memory CD45RA+ cells were excluded by CCR7 positive selection of CD45RO-negative cells. The sample was naive CD8+ T cells from PBMCs. The receptors were gathered from a man younger than 35 in good health. Some clones in this sample may be carry-over from other donors' samples.

The rearrangement links TRBV4-1 to TRBJ2-2; tentatively, D is TRBD1 (5 bases). The CDR3 sequence is 13 residues long. CDR1 and CDR2 from the germline V gene are MGHRA and YSYEKL. Trimming stripped 5 bases from V and 10 bases from J, with 14 bases between. CDR3 DNA: TGCGCCAGCAGCGAAGGAATGGGGCTGGAGCTGTTTTTT. Translation: CASSEGMGLELFF.

J is TRBJ2-3 and V is TRBV19; 8 bases match TRBD2. Looked up from germline, CDR1 is LNHDA and CDR2 is SQIVND (reference sequence). The CDR3 length is 20 residues. V shed 3 bases and J 4 bases; nucleotides not matched to a gene: 21. The CDR3 bases are TGTGCCAGTAGTATCCTGACGCCGGCCTGGGGCGGGAGGTCCCCAGATACGCAGTATTTT. Translating it yields CASSILTPAWGGRSPDTQYF.

A note on this clone: Its ends do not fully match the called genes, so a read error is possible. V usage is TRBV4-3 and J usage is TRBJ2-1; TRBD2 might be the D (6 bases). Germline lookup yields CDR1 LGHNA and CDR2 YSLEER. The CDR3 runs 14 residues. CDR3 sequence reads: CASRQGSVEGEQFF. Here the CDR3 DNA reads TGCGCCAGCAGGCAAGGATCGGTGGAGGGTGAGCAGTTCTTC.

V is TRBV2 and J is TRBJ2-7; the D is unclear. This CDR3 has 9 amino acids. The germline V gene has CDR1 SNHLY and CDR2 FYNNEI. V lost 7 bases, J lost 4 bases, and 2 bases lay in between. CDR3 sequence (DNA): TGTGCCAGCAAGTACGAGCAGTACTTC. Protein product: CASKYEQYF.

The chain is built from TRBV25-1 and TRBJ1-2, with a tentative D call TRBD1 (6 bases). CDR3 length equals 14 residues. V was clipped by 6 bases and J by 5 bases, with 16 bases between them. CDR1 and CDR2 from the germline V gene are MGHDK and SYGVNS. The CDR3 loop reads CASRSTGTPYGYTF. CDR3 nucleotide sequence: TGTGCCAGCAGGAGCACCGGGACACCGTATGGCTACACCTTC.

This clone was counted a single time. The chain couples TRBV7-3 to TRBJ2-3; TRBD2 aligns across 7 bases. V dropped 4 bases and J dropped 4; count of bases not matched to a gene: 5. CDR1 SGHTA and CDR2 FQGTGA come from the germline V gene. This CDR3 contains 14 residues. CDR3 bases: TGTGCCAGCAGCTCGGGACTACGGGCAGATACGCAGTATTTT. Translation: CASSSGLRADTQYF.

A remark on this clone: The same CDR3 is also encoded by other DNA sequences in this sample. The J gene is TRBJ2-1, the V gene TRBV29-1; 7 positions agree with TRBD2. Unmatched junction bases numbered 3, after V lost 4 bases and J lost 0 bases. This CDR3 has 14 amino acids. CDR1 is SQVTM, CDR2 ANQGSEA, per germline. The CDR3 sequence: CSVAGGSSYNEQFF. DNA for the CDR3: TGCAGCGTTGCGGGCGGGAGCTCCTACAATGAGCAGTTCTTC.

This rearrangement joins TRBV4-2 to TRBJ1-4; no definite D call. Germline values: CDR1 LGHNA, CDR2 YNFKEQ. Trimming took off 5 bases at V and 1 base at J, with 11 bases between the two ends. This CDR3 is built from 15 residues. The chain's CDR3 is CASSSGPETNEKLFF. Here the CDR3 DNA reads TGTGCCAGCAGCTCGGGCCCGGAAACTAATGAAAAACTGTTTTTT.

J is TRBJ2-2 and V is TRBV11-2; D tentatively reads TRBD1 or TRBD2 (5 bases each). Looked up from germline, CDR1 is SGHAT and CDR2 is FQNNGV. Trimming pared 2 bases from V and 7 bases from J, leaving 11 bases between. This CDR3 is 14 amino acids long. CDR3 DNA sequence: TGTGCCAGCAGCTTACAGGGACCGAACGGGGAGCTGTTTTTT. This translates into CASSLQGPNGELFF.

The chain has TRBV14 and TRBJ1-3; tentatively, D is TRBD1 (6 bases). The length of the CDR3 is 16 residues. Trimming stripped 0 bases from V and 2 bases from J, with 11 bases between. Germline assignment: CDR1 SGHDN and CDR2 FVKESK. CDR3 region: CASSQDRPGAGNTIYF. CDR3 DNA sequence: TGTGCCAGCAGCCAAGATCGGCCAGGGGCTGGAAACACCATATATTTT.

The V call is TRBV10-2, the J call TRBJ2-3, with D possibly being TRBD1 or TRBD2 (5 bases each). Germline V gene lookup returns CDR1 WSHSY and CDR2 SAAADI. The CDR3 length is 18 residues. V lost 10 bases to trimming and J lost 1 base, with 27 bases between them. The CDR3 here is CAISLKRSGQGGTDTQYF. DNA for the CDR3: TGCGCCATCTCTTTAAAGCGGAGCGGTCAAGGGGGCACAGATACGCAGTATTTT.

As for this clone: A much more abundant neighbour one base away suggests this may be a read error. Other DNA sequences of this sample code for an identical CDR3. V usage is TRBV7-9 and J usage is TRBJ2-7; D is unresolved. The CDR3 is 12 amino acids. Germline values: CDR1 SEHNR, CDR2 FQNEAQ (reference sequence). Trimming pared 0 bases from V and 3 bases from J, leaving 3 bases between. This CDR3 reads CASSLAVYEQYF. CDR3 nucleotide sequence: TGTGCCAGCAGCTTAGCGGTCTACGAGCAGTACTTC.

This chain connects TRBV23-1 to TRBJ2-2; no definite D call. TRBV23-1 belongs to the ORF category, with a function that is uncertain. V gave up 9 bases and J gave up 3 bases, with 11 bases separating them. The CDR3 covers 13 residues. The CDR3 DNA reads as TGCGCCAGAAAATTGTCTTACACCGGGGAGCTGTTTTTT. Its protein is CARKLSYTGELFF.

The rearrangement uses TRBV10-2 and TRBJ2-4, with D possibly being TRBD1 or TRBD2 (5 bases each). The germline V and J ends were trimmed by 2 bases and 1 base, with 9 bases remaining between them. This CDR3 spans 15 amino acids. CDR1 is WSHSY, CDR2 SAAADI, per germline. CDR3 DNA: TGCGCCAGCAGTGAGGGGGGACGTGCCAAAAACATTCAGTACTTC. This translates into CASSEGGRAKNIQYF.

The chain recombines TRBV5-1 with TRBJ1-4, with 11 bases that match TRBD1. V lost 4 bases to trimming and J lost 6 bases; unmatched junction nucleotides: 8. CDR3 size: 16 residues. Germline V gives CDR1 SGHRS, CDR2 YFSETQ. The CDR3 nucleotides are TGCGCCAGCAGCACGGGGACAGGGGGACGGGATGAAAAACTGTTTTTT. Its translation is CASSTGTGGRDEKLFF.

The CDR3 DNA follows: TGTGCCAGCAGCTTGGGGGCGGGACAACTCTACGAGCAGTACTTC. Amino acid sequence: CASSLGAGQLYEQYF. The V gene is TRBV5-4, the J gene TRBJ2-7; D tentatively fits TRBD1 or TRBD2 (6 bases each). This CDR3 is 15 amino acids long. CDR1 is SGHNT and CDR2 is YYREEE in the germline V gene (reference sequence). The germline V and J ends were trimmed by 0 bases and 3 bases, with 13 bases remaining between them.

CDR3 in amino acids: CASSILAGVEGGELFF. In DNA, the CDR3 is TGTGCCAGTAGTATACTGGCAGGGGTCGAGGGAGGGGAGCTGTTTTTT. The J gene is TRBJ2-2, the V gene TRBV19, with D perhaps matching TRBD1 (6 bases). Germline values: CDR1 LNHDA, CDR2 SQIVND (reference sequence). The CDR3 runs to 16 residues. V was pared by 2 bases and J by 8 bases, with 18 bases between.

The chain uses TRBV7-2 and TRBJ1-5; 8 nucleotides match TRBD1. Trimming took 2 bases from V and 5 from J; bases not matched to a gene: 8. The CDR3 covers 16 residues. Germline-derived CDR1 and CDR2 are SGHTA and FQGNSA. The CDR3 nucleotides are TGTGCCAGCAGCTTATTTGCAGGGGGCGCGGATCAGCCCCAGCATTTT. This translates into CASSLFAGGADQPQHF. The full variable domain, with the rest looked up from reference TRBV7-2 and TRBJ1-5, is GAGVSQSPSNKVTEKGKDVELRCDPISGHTALYWYRQSLGQGLEFLIYFQGNSAPDKSGLPSDRFSAERTGGSVSTLTIQRTQQEDSAVYLCASSLFAGGADQPQHFGDGTRLSIL.